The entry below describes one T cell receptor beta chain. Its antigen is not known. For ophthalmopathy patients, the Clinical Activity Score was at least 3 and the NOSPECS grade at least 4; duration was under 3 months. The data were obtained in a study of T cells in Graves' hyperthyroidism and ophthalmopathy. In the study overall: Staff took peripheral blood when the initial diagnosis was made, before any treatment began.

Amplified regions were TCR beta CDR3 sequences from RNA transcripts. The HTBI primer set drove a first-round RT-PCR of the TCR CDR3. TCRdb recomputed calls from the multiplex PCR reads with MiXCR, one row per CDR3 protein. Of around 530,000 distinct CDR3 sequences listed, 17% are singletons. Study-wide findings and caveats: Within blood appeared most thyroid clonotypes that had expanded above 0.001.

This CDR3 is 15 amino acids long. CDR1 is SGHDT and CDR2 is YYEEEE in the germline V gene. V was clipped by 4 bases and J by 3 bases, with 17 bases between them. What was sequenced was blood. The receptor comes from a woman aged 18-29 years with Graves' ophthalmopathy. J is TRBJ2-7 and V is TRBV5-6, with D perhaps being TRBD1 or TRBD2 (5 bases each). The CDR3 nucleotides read TGTGCCAGCAGCGTGGGACCCGCCAACCTCTACGAGCAGTACTTC. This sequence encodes CASSVGPANLYEQYF.